The rows below give T cell receptor beta chains drawn from one sample of a study of blood T cell repertoires in COVID-19. Generated by immunoSEQ multiplex PCR, the TCRdb table keeps only in-frame clones and is missing some. The sample includes under 250,000 clones, about 85% of them seen just once. Sequencing was done on a sample of PBMCs or T cells enriched from blood (not recorded which). The receptors originated from a man younger than 45 who had recovered from COVID-19. Each CDR3 is given without its conserved first and last residue. Only some rows state a clone size, as once, few, many or a class for expanded clones.

ASSRTLMNTEAF,TRBJ1-1,TRBV5-4,.
ASSSGGSRGSPLH,TRBJ1-6,TRBV13,once
ASSYSPGGTLETQY,TRBJ2-5,TRBV6-5,.
SAEGQGSAGELF,TRBJ2-2,TRBV29-1,.
ASSWGRELF,TRBJ2-2,TRBV12-3/TRBV12-4,.
ASEASSTDTQY,TRBJ2-3,TRBV10-3,.
ATSLEEQPQH,TRBJ1-5,TRBV24-1,.
ASSIGQTKNIQY,TRBJ2-4,TRBV19,.
ASSTGSYSYEQY,TRBJ2-7,TRBV28,.
ASSVSSGKEQF,TRBJ2-1,TRBV9,.
ASSELTGRPF,TRBJ1-1,TRBV11-2,.
ASSYNSGRHEQY,TRBJ2-7,TRBV7-9,.
ASNLLAGVTNEQF,TRBJ2-1,TRBV11-2,.
ASSSRTSGPYEQY,TRBJ2-7,TRBV7-2,few
ASSLSSTNEKLF,TRBJ1-4,TRBV5-1,.
ASRSGSREKLF,TRBJ1-4,TRBV28,.
ASSLRAGGWSTDTQY,TRBJ2-3,TRBV5-1,.
ASSSDSEYEQY,TRBJ2-7,TRBV5-8,.
ASSQDLTASSRAYTQY,TRBJ2-3,TRBV4-2,.
ASNRAHTEAF,TRBJ1-1,TRBV30,.
ASSQEFRSIAGKHT,TRBJ1-2,TRBV4-3,.
ASSLSRGGYT,TRBJ1-2,TRBV12-3/TRBV12-4,.
ASSQGSSVTTNYGYT,TRBJ1-2,TRBV4-3,.
ASSQRQGWQY,TRBJ2-7,TRBV28,few
ASSAAGGSYNEQF,TRBJ2-1,TRBV5-1,.
ATSRDAGRGEKLF,TRBJ1-4,TRBV15,many